These 10 T cell receptor beta chains were all obtained from the same sample, sequenced in a study of T cell responses to AZD1222 COVID-19 vaccine. Assay: immunoSEQ multiplex PCR; the TCRdb copy retains only in-frame clones and omits some. The sample lists 140,000 to 150,000 clones, approximately 85% occurring once. Sample: peripheral blood, taken on day 0 of MenACWY control vaccination. The receptor set was obtained from an adult in good health.

The chain combines TRBV2 with TRBJ2-5; 8 nucleotides agree with TRBD2. Germline assignment: CDR1 SNHLY and CDR2 FYNNEI. Germline trimming cut 4 bases from V and 5 bases from J; bases unmatched to any gene: 6. This CDR3 region has 14 residues. CDR3 in DNA: TGTGCCAGCAGTGGGGGGACTAGGTCGGAGACCCAGTACTTC. Residues: CASSGGTRSETQYF.

A single count supports this clone. The chain combines TRBV27 with TRBJ2-7; 8 positions match TRBD2. This CDR3 is 14 amino acids long. V was clipped by 3 bases and J by 2 bases; unmatched bases: 3. Germline assignment: CDR1 MNHEY and CDR2 SMNVEV (reference sequence). The CDR3 sequence is CASSFGGGPYEQYF. DNA of the CDR3: TGTGCCAGCAGTTTTGGCGGGGGGCCCTACGAGCAGTACTTC.

The gene calls are TRBV2 and TRBJ2-7, with a tentative D call TRBD2 (5 bases). V lost 3 bases and J lost 5, with 11 bases in between. The CDR3 runs to 13 residues. The germline V gene encodes CDR1 SNHLY and CDR2 FYNNEI. The CDR3 DNA reads TGTGCCAGCAGTGAGTGGGCCGGGGACGAGCAGTACTTC. The encoded protein is CASSEWAGDEQYF.

This clone has more than one count but fewer than ten. The rearrangement links TRBV10-2 to TRBJ2-7; 10 bases map to TRBD2. Looked up from germline, CDR1 is WSHSY and CDR2 is SAAADI. This CDR3 spans 15 amino acids. Trimming removed 4 bases from V and 0 bases from J; junction bases left unmatched: 3. The CDR3 DNA reads as TGCGCCAGCAGTGTTACTAGCGGGGCCTCCTACGAGCAGTACTTC. Its translation: CASSVTSGASYEQYF.

The chain uses TRBV4-1 and TRBJ1-2; no firm D call. The CDR3 sequence is 16 residues long. Per germline, CDR1 MGHRA and CDR2 YSYEKL. Trimming removed 0 bases from V and 4 bases from J, with 15 bases in between. CDR3 bases: TGCGCCAGCAGCCAAGATACCGCGGAAAAAAGCTATGGCTACACCTTC. Amino acids: CASSQDTAEKSYGYTF.

The CDR3, as DNA: TGTGCCAGCAGTCCGAACCCTAACTATGGCTACACCTTC. Protein: CASSPNPNYGYTF. The chain has TRBV12-3 or TRBV12-4 and TRBJ1-2, with no clear D. Trimming removed 5 bases from V and 0 bases from J, with 7 bases in between. The CDR3 is 13 amino acids.

V gene TRBV5-5 combines with J gene TRBJ1-2; TRBD1 might be the D (6 bases). Deletions cut 0 bases from V and 9 bases from J, with 15 bases between. Germline V gene sequence: CDR1 SGHKS, CDR2 YYEKEE (reference sequence). The CDR3 runs to 14 residues. The CDR3 nucleotides are TGTGCCAGCAGCTTGGGGACAGAGGGCCCAAGCTACACCTTC. It is translated as CASSLGTEGPSYTF.

The chain joins TRBV10-1 to TRBJ1-2; D gene uncertain. Trimming cost V 2 bases and J 0 bases, with 4 bases left between them. The CDR3 is made up of 13 amino acids. Germline V CDR1 and CDR2: WNHNN, SYGVQD (reference sequence). The CDR3 protein is CASSETSNYGYTF. As DNA, the CDR3 is TGCGCCAGCAGTGAGACATCTAACTATGGCTACACCTTC.

The V call is TRBV4-1, the J call TRBJ1-5, with D maybe TRBD1 (5 bases). V was cut by 4 bases and J by 10 bases, with 17 bases left in between. The germline gives CDR1 MGHRA, CDR2 YSYEKL. The CDR3 is 14 amino acids. The CDR3 DNA follows: TGCGCCAGCAGCCGGGGCCCGATCCGTGAACCCCAGCATTTT. It specifies CASSRGPIREPQHF.

The J gene is TRBJ2-7, the V gene TRBV5-1; 9 nucleotides align to TRBD1. Germline trimming cut 5 bases from V and 5 bases from J; bases unmatched to any gene: 5. Germline V gene sequence: CDR1 SGHRS, CDR2 YFSETQ. CDR3 length equals 13 residues. The CDR3 DNA is TGCGCCAGCAGGAAGGGGACAGGGAACGAGCAGTACGTC. This sequence encodes CASRKGTGNEQYV.